This passage covers 30 T cell receptor beta chains from one sample sequenced in a study of monozygotic twins with inflammatory bowel disease. TCRdb derives one entry per CDR3 protein from the 5' RACE reads, leaving out DNA. In total, the table holds approximately 300,000 distinct CDR3 sequences. Input material: blood. These receptors were collected from a human donor with ulcerative colitis or Crohn's disease, or a healthy co-twin of an affected twin (not recorded which).

J is TRBJ1-1 and V is TRBV20-1; TCRdb selects TRBD1, and the lack of DNA leaves this call unchecked. Per the germline V gene, CDR1 is DFQATT and CDR2 is SNEGSKA (reference sequence). The CDR3 extends over 15 amino acids. The CDR3 protein is CSARRSGTVNTEAFF.

The rearrangement links TRBV6-1 to TRBJ1-2; TCRdb picks TRBD1, but there is no DNA to check that call. Germline V gene data show CDR1 as MNHNS and CDR2 as SASEGT. The CDR3 has 14 residues. The CDR3 sequence is CASREQGANYGYTF.

The V and J genes are TRBV5-1 and TRBJ1-4; TCRdb's D call, TRBD1, is unchecked because there is no DNA. CDR1 and CDR2 (germline): SGHRS, YFSETQ. This CDR3 has 17 amino acids. CDR3: CASSSRLGAATNEKLFF.

J is TRBJ2-7 and V is TRBV5-1; TCRdb returns TRBD2, unconfirmable since there is no DNA. From germline, CDR1 is SGHRS and CDR2 YFSETQ. The CDR3 extends over 18 amino acids. The chain's CDR3 is CASSLGASGRAILSEQYF.

The chain is built from TRBV2 and TRBJ2-7. CDR1 is SNHLY, CDR2 FYNNEI, per germline. The CDR3 covers 14 residues. The CDR3 protein is CASSDHRTSYEQYF.

V and J are TRBV7-9 and TRBJ1-1. The CDR3 is 14 amino acids. Per germline, CDR1 SEHNR and CDR2 FQNEAQ (reference sequence). CDR3 region: CASSLARINTEAFF.

V and J are TRBV6-2 or TRBV6-3 and TRBJ2-2. CDR1 is MNHEY, CDR2 SVGEGT, per germline. The CDR3 loop spans 13 amino acids. CDR3 amino acids: CASTLGSIGELFF.

V usage is TRBV12-3 or TRBV12-4 and J usage is TRBJ2-1; the D call of TRBD1 rests on TCRdb alone, since no DNA is present to check it. The CDR3 has 15 residues. CDR3 protein: CASSSPSDRVNEQFF.

This chain links TRBV30 with TRBJ1-5. The CDR3 is 14 residues long. Germline V lookup: CDR1 GTSNPN, CDR2 SVGIG (reference sequence). The CDR3 reads CAWSVGYSGEPQHF. The variable domain in full, completed from reference TRBV30 and TRBJ1-5, reads SQTIHQWPATLVQPVGSPLSLECTVEGTSNPNLYWYRQAAGRGLQLLFYSVGIGQISSEVPQNLSASRPQDRQFILSSKKLLLSDSGFYLCAWSVGYSGEPQHFGDGTRLSIL.

This sequence joins TRBV6-5 and TRBJ2-1; there is no DNA to check the TCRdb D call of TRBD1. CDR1 is MNHEY and CDR2 is SVGAGI in the germline V gene. The CDR3 is 13 amino acids. CDR3 amino acids: CASSLPGGAEQFF.

The chain couples TRBV30 to TRBJ2-3. The CDR3 extends over 12 amino acids. The germline CDR1 and CDR2 sequences are GTSNPN and SVGIG (reference sequence). CDR3 sequence: CAWSLGYDTQYF. Full variable domain (outside the CDR3, taken from reference TRBV30 and TRBJ2-3): SQTIHQWPATLVQPVGSPLSLECTVEGTSNPNLYWYRQAAGRGLQLLFYSVGIGQISSEVPQNLSASRPQDRQFILSSKKLLLSDSGFYLCAWSLGYDTQYFGPGTRLTVL.

This rearrangement joins TRBV19 to TRBJ1-1; TCRdb indicates TRBD1, and absent DNA this call remains unverified. The germline V gene encodes CDR1 LNHDA and CDR2 SQIVND (reference sequence). The CDR3 totals 16 residues. CDR3 loop: CASSRDRVNVNTEAFF.

The chain couples TRBV6-5 to TRBJ1-1. Germline V CDR1 and CDR2: MNHEY, SVGAGI. This CDR3 is 11 amino acids long. The CDR3 sequence is CASSSGNRAFF.

The genes are TRBV7-8 and TRBJ2-1. The CDR3 loop spans 18 amino acids. Germline lookup yields CDR1 SGHVS and CDR2 FQNEAQ. CDR3 amino acids: CASSLSFREVASYNEQFF.

V and J are TRBV7-9 and TRBJ1-4; the TCRdb call, TRBD1, lacks DNA for checking. The length of the CDR3 is 16 residues. Looked up from germline, CDR1 is SEHNR and CDR2 is FQNEAQ (reference sequence). The CDR3 sequence: CASSSVSGTDNEKLFF.

The V gene is TRBV7-2, the J gene TRBJ1-5; no DNA is available, so the TRBD1 call from TCRdb remains unchecked. This CDR3 comprises 14 residues. Germline lookup yields CDR1 SGHTA and CDR2 FQGNSA. CDR3 sequence: CATGEGASNQPQHF.

The chain joins TRBV3-1 to TRBJ1-2; TCRdb selects TRBD1, and the lack of DNA leaves this call unchecked. The CDR3 spans 13 residues. Germline loops: CDR1 LGHDT, CDR2 YNNKEL (reference sequence). The CDR3 loop is CASSQRRGVGYTF.

The chain has TRBV29-1 and TRBJ2-3; TCRdb returns TRBD2, unconfirmable since there is no DNA. The CDR3 runs 16 residues. Per germline, CDR1 SQVTM and CDR2 ANQGSEA. CDR3 region: CSGAGRSGGNTDTQYF.

V gene TRBV4-2 combines with J gene TRBJ1-5; TCRdb's D call, TRBD1, is unchecked because there is no DNA. Germline CDR1 reads LGHNA; CDR2 reads YNFKEQ. The CDR3 is 15 residues long. CDR3 protein: CASSQDFPGVQPQHF.

The chain couples TRBV7-2 to TRBJ1-2. The CDR3 has 14 amino acids. Germline V gives CDR1 SGHTA, CDR2 FQGNSA. CDR3 amino acids: CASSLLWAGDGYTF.

This chain joins TRBV20-1 and TRBJ1-2. The V gene's germline CDR1 is DFQATT and CDR2 SNEGSKA (reference sequence). There are 14 residues in the CDR3. The CDR3: CSANRDSGRRGYTF.

The chain combines TRBV27 with TRBJ1-4. The CDR3 covers 15 residues. The V gene's germline CDR1 is MNHEY and CDR2 SMNVEV (reference sequence). The chain's CDR3 is CASSFDTTDGEKLFF.

The rearrangement joins TRBV28 to TRBJ1-2. There are 18 residues in the CDR3. The germline V gene has CDR1 MDHEN and CDR2 SYDVKM. CDR3 amino acids: CASSYRYGTSSKVYGYTF.

J is TRBJ2-3 and V is TRBV29-1; TCRdb gives TRBD2 as the D gene, but with no DNA this cannot be confirmed. The CDR3 consists of 19 residues. The germline CDR1 and CDR2 sequences are SQVTM and ANQGSEA. CDR3 amino acids: CSVIFRGGGSGRDTDTQYF.

The chain couples TRBV28 to TRBJ1-2. Per the germline V gene, CDR1 is MDHEN and CDR2 is SYDVKM. The CDR3 runs to 14 residues. Here the CDR3 reads CASSLLGKAYGYTF.

CDR3 region: CASSHGTPNTEAFF. The chain uses TRBV5-1 and TRBJ1-1; the D call of TRBD1 rests on TCRdb alone, since no DNA is present to check it. The CDR3 totals 14 residues. Germline CDR1 is SGHRS and CDR2 is YFSETQ.

This chain connects TRBV20-1 to TRBJ1-1; the D gene TCRdb calls, TRBD1, cannot be checked with no DNA. This CDR3 has 13 amino acids. Germline V gene data show CDR1 as DFQATT and CDR2 as SNEGSKA (reference sequence). The CDR3 region is CSAGRDRGTEAFF.

V is TRBV10-3 and J is TRBJ2-2; TCRdb outputs TRBD1, but without DNA this stays unchecked. The germline V gene encodes CDR1 ENHRY and CDR2 SYGVKD. This CDR3 spans 15 amino acids. CDR3 protein: CAISEPGFDTGELFF.

J is TRBJ2-7 and V is TRBV11-2. There are 13 residues in the CDR3. The germline V gene has CDR1 SGHAT and CDR2 FQNNGV. The CDR3 sequence is CASSMTHSYEQYF.

The CDR3 here is CASRRRTELRDTQYF. The rearrangement joins TRBV6-1 to TRBJ2-3. The CDR3 sequence is 15 residues long. In germline, CDR1 is MNHNS, CDR2 SASEGT.